The rows below give T cell receptor beta chains drawn from one sample of a study of OX40 agonist ivuxolimab in advanced cancers. Clones were sequenced by immunoSEQ multiplex PCR, and TCRdb holds only the in-frame ones, with some missing. The table lists some 140,000 clones, about 92% of them singletons. Sequences were derived from CD4+ or CD8+ T cells sorted from blood, sampled in a trial of the OX40 agonist ivuxolimab. The origin of the receptors is an adult with an advanced solid tumor such as melanoma, head and neck, liver or kidney cancer. Each CDR3 is given with its conserved first and last residue. A D gene is named only where the DNA matches it firmly. Size is stated for part of the rows, as once, few or many counts, or as a class when the clone is expanded.

V gene	J gene	D gene	clone size	CDR3 protein	CDR3 DNA
TRBV18	TRBJ1-5	-	-	CASSPSDNQPQHF	TGTGCCAGCTCACCCTCAGACAATCAGCCCCAGCATTTT
TRBV4-2	TRBJ2-7	TRBD2	-	CASRLRLAGHYEQYF	TGTGCCAGCAGGCTTCGACTAGCGGGCCACTACGAGCAGTACTTC
TRBV28	TRBJ1-3	-	-	CASSFFNTIYF	TGTGCCAGCAGTTTCTTTAACACCATATATTTT
TRBV10-3	TRBJ1-5	-	-	CAITREVGQPQHF	TGTGCCATCACCCGAGAGGTTGGGCAGCCCCAGCATTTT
TRBV27	TRBJ2-5	-	few	CASSLSGETQYF	TGTGCCAGCAGTTTATCGGGGGAGACCCAGTACTTC
TRBV6-5	TRBJ2-1	TRBD2	-	CASIGLAGEHEQFF	TGTGCCAGCATCGGACTAGCGGGGGAGCATGAGCAGTTCTTC
TRBV7-2	TRBJ2-1	-	-	CASSLAASAPYYEQFF	TGTGCCAGCAGCTTAGCGGCTAGCGCCCCGTACTATGAGCAGTTCTTC
TRBV29-1	TRBJ2-7	TRBD1	-	CSVGAGTAHYEQYF	TGCAGCGTTGGAGCCGGGACAGCCCACTACGAGCAGTACTTC
TRBV18	TRBJ2-2	-	-	CASSPPASPRGTGELFF	TGTGCCAGCTCACCCCCGGCATCACCACGGGGCACCGGGGAGCTGTTTTTT
TRBV28	TRBJ2-2	-	-	CASSLYRAVRGGELFF	TGTGCCAGCAGCTTGTACAGGGCCGTGCGCGGCGGGGAGCTGTTTTTT
TRBV5-8	TRBJ1-2	-	-	CASSLGSVSNYGYTF	TGTGCCAGCAGCTTGGGGTCGGTGTCGAACTATGGCTACACCTTC
TRBV15	TRBJ2-7	-	-	CATSREQGPYEQYF	TGTGCCACCAGCAGAGAGCAGGGCCCCTACGAGCAGTACTTC
TRBV6-5	TRBJ1-3	-	-	CASSYSASTGNTIYF	TGTGCCAGCAGTTACTCAGCTTCAACTGGAAACACCATATATTTT
TRBV6-1	TRBJ1-2	TRBD1	-	CASTYTGDRGYGYTF	TGTGCCAGCACCTACACAGGGGATCGGGGATATGGCTACACCTTC
TRBV7-9	TRBJ1-1	-	-	CASRWEHEAFF	TGTGCCAGCAGGTGGGAACATGAAGCTTTCTTT
TRBV11-2	TRBJ1-1	-	-	CASSFEIEAFF	TGTGCCAGCAGCTTCGAAATTGAAGCTTTCTTT
TRBV28	TRBJ1-1	TRBD1	-	CASAQGWRTEAFF	TGTGCCAGCGCACAGGGGTGGCGAACTGAAGCTTTCTTT
TRBV7-8	TRBJ1-4	-	-	CASSVSPNEKLFF	TGTGCCAGCAGCGTTAGTCCGAATGAAAAACTGTTTTTT
TRBV7-9	TRBJ2-2	TRBD1	once	CASSPGQGALTGELFF	TGTGCCAGCAGCCCCGGACAGGGGGCATTAACCGGGGAGCTGTTTTTT
TRBV4-3	TRBJ1-2	-	once	CASSPTIPEAANYGYTF	TGCGCCAGCAGCCCAACAATTCCCGAGGCAGCTAACTATGGCTACACCTTC
TRBV27	TRBJ1-1	-	-	CASSLEGLNTEAFF	TGTGCCAGCAGTTTAGAGGGGCTGAACACTGAAGCTTTCTTT
TRBV5-1	TRBJ1-1	-	-	CASSRLGPLNTEAFF	TGCGCCAGCAGCAGACTCGGACCTTTGAACACTGAAGCTTTCTTT
TRBV5-6	TRBJ2-1	TRBD2	-	CASELAGGGGEQFF	TGTGCCAGCGAACTAGCGGGAGGCGGGGGTGAGCAGTTCTTC